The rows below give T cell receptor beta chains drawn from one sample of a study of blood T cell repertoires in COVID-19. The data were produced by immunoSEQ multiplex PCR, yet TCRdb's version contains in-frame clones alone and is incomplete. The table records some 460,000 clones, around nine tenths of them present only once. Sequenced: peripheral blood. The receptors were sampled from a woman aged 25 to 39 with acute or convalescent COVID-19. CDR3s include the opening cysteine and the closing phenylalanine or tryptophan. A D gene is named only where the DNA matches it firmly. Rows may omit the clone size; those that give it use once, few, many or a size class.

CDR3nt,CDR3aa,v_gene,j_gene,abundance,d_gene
TGTGCCAGCAGCTTGAACAGGGGGGATGAGCAGTTCTTC,CASSLNRGDEQFF,TRBV11-2,TRBJ2-1,NA,TRBD1
TGTGCCAGCAGGAGTTACAAGGATAGTGGAGCCCAGCATTTT,CASRSYKDSGAQHF,TRBV28,TRBJ1-5,few,NA
TGTGCCAGCAGTTACGGCAGGGGGCGGAACACTGAAGCTTTCTTT,CASSYGRGRNTEAFF,TRBV6-6,TRBJ1-1,NA,TRBD1
TGCAGTGCTAGTAGGAGACTTCGCTACGAGCAGTACTTC,CSASRRLRYEQYF,TRBV20-1,TRBJ2-7,NA,NA
TGTGCCAGCAGGCCGGACAGGCCGTCGGGGGAGCTGTTTTTT,CASRPDRPSGELFF,TRBV27,TRBJ2-2,NA,TRBD1
TGTGCCAGCAGCCGTTCGGGGGTCTATGGCTACACCTTC,CASSRSGVYGYTF,TRBV6-5,TRBJ1-2,NA,NA
TGTGCCAGCAGCCCTGGACAGGGGGAGACCCAGTACTTC,CASSPGQGETQYF,TRBV7-8,TRBJ2-5,NA,TRBD1
TGCGCCAGCAGCGTGGCCGCAGGACAGGGTCGAGGGCAGTACTTC,CASSVAAGQGRGQYF,TRBV5-1,TRBJ2-7,NA,TRBD1
TGCGCCAGCAGCCTGGAGGGACAGGGGGCACCCTACGAGCAGTACTTC,CASSLEGQGAPYEQYF,TRBV5-1,TRBJ2-7,NA,TRBD1
TGTGCCAGCAGTGGAGGCAGGGGGTTGGACACCGGGGAGCTGTTTTTT,CASSGGRGLDTGELFF,TRBV2,TRBJ2-2,NA,TRBD1
TGTGCCAGCAGCGCCCGTCTAGCGGGGGGCCCACTCTACGCTAGCACAGATACGCAGTATTTT,CASSARLAGGPLYASTDTQYF,TRBV7-8,TRBJ2-3,NA,TRBD2
TGTGCCAGTAGTGATTCCGGGGGGGGGAACACTGAAGCTTTCTTT,CASSDSGGGNTEAFF,TRBV19,TRBJ1-1,NA,NA
TGCGCCAGCAGCCTGAAGGATAGCGGGGGGGAGTTGCATACGCAGTATTTT,CASSLKDSGGELHTQYF,TRBV4-1,TRBJ2-3,once,TRBD2
TGTGCCACCAGCAGCCTCGGGGGGCGGTGGGAGACCCAGTACTTC,CATSSLGGRWETQYF,TRBV15,TRBJ2-5,NA,NA
TGCGCCAGCAGCCCCATAATGACAGGCAGCAATCAGCCCCAGCATTTT,CASSPIMTGSNQPQHF,TRBV4-1,TRBJ1-5,NA,NA
TGTGCCAGCAGCTTGGCGGGGTTTATGAGCTCCTATAATTCACCCCTCCACTTT,CASSLAGFMSSYNSPLHF,TRBV5-8,TRBJ1-6,NA,NA
TGTGCCAGCCCTTCAGGGGTGAGCTCCTACAATGAGCAGTTCTTC,CASPSGVSSYNEQFF,TRBV7-9,TRBJ2-1,NA,NA
TGTGCCACCAGTGACCCCACAGGAGGGACCGGGGAGCTGTTTTTT,CATSDPTGGTGELFF,TRBV24-1,TRBJ2-2,NA,NA
TGTGCCAGCAGCCGACACCCGACAGGGTCGAACACTGAAGCTTTCTTT,CASSRHPTGSNTEAFF,TRBV7-8,TRBJ1-1,NA,TRBD1
TGTGCCAGCAGAGCCCAGGTTAGGGAGACCCAGTACTTC,CASRAQVRETQYF,TRBV27,TRBJ2-5,NA,NA
TGCGCCAGCAGCCAAGAGGATGCTAGCGGGGGGCCGGGGAAAGAGACCCAGTACTTC,CASSQEDASGGPGKETQYF,TRBV4-1,TRBJ2-5,NA,TRBD2
TGTGCCAGCAGTGCCGACAGGGGAGCTTTCTTT,CASSADRGAFF,TRBV12-3/TRBV12-4,TRBJ1-1,few,TRBD1
TGTGCCAGTAGTATAGGACAGGGGGCTCGGAGTGGCTACACCTTC,CASSIGQGARSGYTF,TRBV19,TRBJ1-2,NA,TRBD1
TGTGCCAGCAGCACTGGACAGGGTATGGAGCAGTACTTC,CASSTGQGMEQYF,TRBV5-6,TRBJ2-7,few,TRBD1
TGTGCCAGCAGCCTGGACAGGGGGATGGGACAGCCCCAGCATTTT,CASSLDRGMGQPQHF,TRBV5-4,TRBJ1-5,NA,TRBD1
TGTGCCAGCAGTCCCCCGGGTCGCCGGGGATTAGATACGCAGTATTTT,CASSPPGRRGLDTQYF,TRBV25-1,TRBJ2-3,NA,NA
TGTGCCCACGAGGCAGGGTGGATCTACACCTTC,CAHEAGWIYTF,TRBV21-1,TRBJ1-2,NA,NA
TGTGCCAGTAGTAGGGACCCGGGACTAGGAGCAGATACGCAGTATTTT,CASSRDPGLGADTQYF,TRBV19,TRBJ2-3,NA,TRBD2
TGTGCCAGCAGCTTGGGTCTAGCGGGGGACGTAGAGTATTTT,CASSLGLAGDVEYF,TRBV5-4,TRBJ2-3,NA,TRBD2
TGTGCCAGCAGCTTAGATCGGAGCGGGGGGAGTGGAGAGACCCAGTACTTC,CASSLDRSGGSGETQYF,TRBV5-4,TRBJ2-5,NA,TRBD2
TGTGCCAGCAGCAAGGACAGCCAAGAGACCCAGTACTTC,CASSKDSQETQYF,TRBV21-1,TRBJ2-5,NA,NA
TGTGCCAGCAGTTTCGGCGGACAGGATTATGGCTACACCTTC,CASSFGGQDYGYTF,TRBV28,TRBJ1-2,few,TRBD1
TGTGCCACCTCACGACAGGGGGGTAACACCGGGGAGCTGTTTTTT,CATSRQGGNTGELFF,TRBV2,TRBJ2-2,NA,TRBD1
TGTGCCAGCAGCCCAAGGACAGCTGAAGCTTTCTTT,CASSPRTAEAFF,TRBV9,TRBJ1-1,NA,NA
TGTGCCAGCAGTTTAGTTTCGACCGGGGAGCTGTTTTTT,CASSLVSTGELFF,TRBV12-3/TRBV12-4,TRBJ2-2,NA,NA
TGCGCCAGCAGTCCGTATAGCTCCTACGAGCAGTACTTC,CASSPYSSYEQYF,TRBV10-1,TRBJ2-7,NA,NA
TGCGCCAGCAGCTTGCTCGGGACAGAGAACACTGAAGCTTTCTTT,CASSLLGTENTEAFF,TRBV5-1,TRBJ1-1,NA,TRBD1
TGTGCCACCAGCAGGGGGGGGTGGGACCCCAGCCAGCCCCAGCATTTT,CATSRGGWDPSQPQHF,TRBV15,TRBJ1-5,NA,NA
TGTGCCAGCAGTGCCGGGACAGGGGGCGATCAGCCCCAGCATTTT,CASSAGTGGDQPQHF,TRBV6-4,TRBJ1-5,NA,TRBD1
TGTGCCGCAGGCCGCCCTAGAGGGACAGTGGGCACCGGGGAGCTGTTTTTT,CAAGRPRGTVGTGELFF,TRBV24-1,TRBJ2-2,NA,TRBD1
TGTGCCAGCAGTTCGTTACAGATTTCCTACGAGCAGTACTTC,CASSSLQISYEQYF,TRBV28,TRBJ2-7,once,NA
TGTGCCAGCAGTAGCGCACATAGCAATCAGCCCCAGCATTTT,CASSSAHSNQPQHF,TRBV2,TRBJ1-5,once,NA
TGTGCCAGCAGCAACAGACAGTGGGCCTACGAGCAGTACTTC,CASSNRQWAYEQYF,TRBV11-3,TRBJ2-7,NA,NA